This T cell receptor beta chain was documented in a study of Tregs in tolerant kidney transplant recipients. A word on this clone: Its antigen is not identified.

The nonmyeloablative bone marrow transplants came from related graft donors, with transient mixed chimerism. Unstimulated Tregs (CD4+CD25+CD127-) and CD4+CD25- non-Tregs were sorted from PBMCs. The protocol was immunoSEQ multiplex PCR, while the TCRdb copy is restricted to in-frame clones and leaves out a portion. The table records about 52,000 clones, about 89% of them present only once. Findings of the study overall: In tolerant patients, donor-specific Tregs outgrew total Tregs, suggesting antigen-driven expansion.

V was trimmed by 10 bases and J by 0 bases, leaving 10 bases between them. Germline V gene lookup returns CDR1 LGHNA and CDR2 YNFKEQ. The CDR3 has 12 amino acids. This chain connects TRBV4-2 to TRBJ2-7; D perhaps matches TRBD1 (6 bases). This TCR derives from a human patient who received a combined kidney and bone marrow transplant. Some T cells may have originated in the graft donor. Sequenced here: CD8+ T cells from blood (PBMCs), sampled 24 months after the transplant. CDR3 DNA sequence: TGTGCCACCGGGGACAACTCCTACGAGCAGTACTTC. Its translation: CATGDNSYEQYF.